The subject of this entry is one TCR beta chain. As yet, its antigen is unknown. The source of the sample is a study of cytomegalovirus exposure and HLA in healthy donors. The germline V gene encodes CDR1 MGHRA and CDR2 YSYEKL. After removal of 3 bases from V and 2 bases from J, the junction contained 3 bases not matched to a gene. The length of the CDR3 is 15 residues. Vbeta (60) and Jbeta (13) primers were used in the PCR. Clones were read by immunoSEQ multiplex PCR, and TCRdb kept only the in-frame ones, dropping some. The table records around 180,000 clones, over 70% of them present only once. Broader study findings: Analysis was carried out at a later point, and it linked a missense DCLRE1C variant to TCR beta V- and J-gene trimming. TRBV6-2, TRBV6-3 and some other V segments were excluded as indistinguishable. An analysis was carried out at a later point. It showed that HLA-associated TCR beta chains were more clonally expanded than equally common non-associated chains. Within a later analysis, the majority of CMV-associated TCR beta chains appeared HLA-restricted.

This chain uses TRBV4-1 with TRBJ2-7; 11 bases match TRBD2. Sequencing used PBMCs. This clonotype was obtained from a boy aged 2 to 9 in good health and CMV-seronegative. CDR3 nucleotide sequence: TGCGCCAGCAGCCATGGACTAGCGGGTACCTACGAGCAGTACTTC. Its protein is CASSHGLAGTYEQYF.